This T cell receptor (beta chain) originates from a study of blood T cells in healthy people across ages. Isolated PBMCs totaled at least 6.5 million in each sample. This clonotype was picked up a small number of times. Its specificity is not known. Together with a sample-barcoded 5' primer, a J-beta primer mix was included in a second PCR lasting roughly 6 to 12 cycles. TCRdb reprocessed the 5' RACE reads with MiXCR, giving one entry per CDR3 protein. The sample lists around 1.5 million distinct CDR3 sequences, about 40% occurring once. Whole-study results and caveats: Getting older went along with TCR beta diversity per million T cells dropping roughly linearly. Estimates based on one million T cells were treated as lower bounds.

The clonotype comes from a woman between 18 and 30 years old in good health. The sequencing input was blood.

In DNA, the CDR3 is TGCAGTGCCTGGGAAGAGGGCGAGCAGTACTTC. Translating it yields CSAWEEGEQYF. The genes are TRBV20-1 and TRBJ2-5, with a tentative D call TRBD2 (5 bases). Near its end, the DNA agrees better with TRBJ2-7, so the J call may be wrong. The CDR3 totals 11 residues. Germline loops: CDR1 DFQATT, CDR2 SNEGSKA (reference sequence).